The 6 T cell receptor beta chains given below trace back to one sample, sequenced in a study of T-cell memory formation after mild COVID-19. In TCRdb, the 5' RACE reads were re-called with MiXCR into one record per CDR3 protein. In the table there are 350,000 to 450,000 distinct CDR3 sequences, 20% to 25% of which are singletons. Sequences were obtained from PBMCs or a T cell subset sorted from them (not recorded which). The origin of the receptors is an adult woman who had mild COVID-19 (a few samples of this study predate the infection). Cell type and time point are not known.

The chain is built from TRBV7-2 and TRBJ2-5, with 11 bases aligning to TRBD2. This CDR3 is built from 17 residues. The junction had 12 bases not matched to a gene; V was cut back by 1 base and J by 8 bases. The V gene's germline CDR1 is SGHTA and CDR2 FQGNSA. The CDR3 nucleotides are TGTGCCAGCAGCTTAGACCTAGCGGGAGGACGACGGGTTACCCAGTACTTC. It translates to CASSLDLAGGRRVTQYF.

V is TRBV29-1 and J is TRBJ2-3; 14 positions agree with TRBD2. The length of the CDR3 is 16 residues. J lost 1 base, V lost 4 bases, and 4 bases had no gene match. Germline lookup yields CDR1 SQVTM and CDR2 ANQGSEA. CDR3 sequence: CSVARLAGGRTDTQYF. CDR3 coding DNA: TGCAGCGTTGCCCGACTAGCGGGAGGGCGCACAGATACGCAGTATTTT.

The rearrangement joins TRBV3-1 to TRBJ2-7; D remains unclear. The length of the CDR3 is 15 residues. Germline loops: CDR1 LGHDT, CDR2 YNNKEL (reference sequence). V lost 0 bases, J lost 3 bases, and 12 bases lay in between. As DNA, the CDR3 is TGTGCCAGCAGCCAAGAGGGTAAAGAGTTCTACGAGCAGTACTTC. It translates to CASSQEGKEFYEQYF.

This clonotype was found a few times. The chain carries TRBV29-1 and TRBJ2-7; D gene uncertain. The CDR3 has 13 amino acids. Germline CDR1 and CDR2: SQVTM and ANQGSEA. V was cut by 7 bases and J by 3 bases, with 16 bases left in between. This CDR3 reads CSASVGEIYEQYF. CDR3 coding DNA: TGCAGCGCCTCGGTAGGTGAGATCTACGAGCAGTACTTC.

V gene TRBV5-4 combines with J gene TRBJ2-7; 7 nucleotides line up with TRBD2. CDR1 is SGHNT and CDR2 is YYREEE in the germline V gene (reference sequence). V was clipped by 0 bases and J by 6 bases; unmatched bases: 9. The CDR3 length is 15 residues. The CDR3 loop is CASSLGGSGPSEQYF. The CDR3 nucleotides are TGTGCCAGCAGCTTGGGCGGGAGCGGACCCTCCGAGCAGTACTTC.

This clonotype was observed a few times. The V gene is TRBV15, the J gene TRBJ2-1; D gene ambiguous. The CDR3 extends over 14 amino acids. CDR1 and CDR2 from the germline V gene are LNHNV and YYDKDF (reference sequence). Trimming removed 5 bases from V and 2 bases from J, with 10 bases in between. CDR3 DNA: TGTGCCACCAGCGGTCATTCCCCCTACAATGAGCAGTTCTTC. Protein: CATSGHSPYNEQFF.